Listed below are T cell receptor beta chains from one sample, sequenced in a study of cytomegalovirus exposure and HLA in healthy donors. Clones were sequenced by immunoSEQ multiplex PCR, and TCRdb holds only the in-frame ones, with some missing. The sample has approximately 150,000 clones; 78% are singletons. The sample was PBMCs. These receptors were collected from a woman between 45 and 60 years old in good health and CMV-seropositive. Each CDR3 is given with its conserved first and last residue. The order of the fields is D gene, V gene, J gene, clone size, CDR3 protein, CDR3 DNA. The D gene is left open where the match is weak. Size is omitted from some rows. Given values are once, few, many or a class for expanded clones.

TRBD1,TRBV5-5,TRBJ2-7,few,CASSRMDRAYEQYF,TGTGCCAGCAGCCGAATGGACAGGGCCTACGAGCAGTACTTC
TRBD2,TRBV11-2,TRBJ2-3,.,CASSPQRAGGTDTQYF,TGTGCCAGCAGCCCGCAGAGGGCGGGGGGAACAGATACGCAGTATTTT
.,TRBV5-1,TRBJ2-4,.,CASSLGGQKNIQYF,TGCGCCAGCAGCTTGGGGGGGCAAAAAAACATTCAGTACTTC
.,TRBV6-5,TRBJ1-5,once,CASSSSTGPGNQPQHF,.
.,TRBV6-4,TRBJ1-2,.,CASSEGPNYGYTF,TGTGCCAGCAGTGAGGGCCCGAACTATGGCTACACCTTC
.,TRBV5-6,TRBJ1-6,few,CASSLWGSIVSPLHF,TGTGCCAGCAGCTTGTGGGGCAGTATAGTTTCACCCCTCCACTTT
TRBD2,TRBV2,TRBJ2-3,.,CASSEEKAGIPDTQYF,TGTGCCAGCAGTGAAGAGAAAGCGGGGATCCCAGATACGCAGTATTTT
.,TRBV5-4,TRBJ2-3,.,CASTPERAGTQYF,TGTGCCAGCACCCCAGAGCGGGCAGGTACGCAGTATTTT
.,TRBV19,TRBJ2-5,.,CASSIERAVGQETQYF,TGTGCCAGTAGTATAGAGAGGGCGGTCGGCCAAGAGACCCAGTACTTC
.,TRBV6-1,TRBJ1-5,few,CASSSGTTNQPQHF,TGTGCCAGCAGCTCCGGGACAACAAATCAGCCCCAGCATTTT
TRBD1,TRBV7-9,TRBJ1-2,.,CASSSYRGGDYGYTF,TGTGCCAGCAGCTCCTACAGGGGGGGAGACTATGGCTACACCTTC
TRBD1,TRBV18,TRBJ1-6,.,CASSTRTGDSPLHF,TGTGCCAGCTCAACCAGGACAGGAGATTCACCCCTCCACTTT
TRBD1,TRBV30,TRBJ2-7,few,CAWTHRGAFRTQYF,TGTGCCTGGACCCACAGGGGCGCCTTCAGGACGCAGTACTTC
.,TRBV11-2,TRBJ2-7,.,CASSLTGFEQYF,TGTGCCAGCAGCTTGACAGGTTTCGAGCAGTACTTC
TRBD2,TRBV7-6,TRBJ2-7,once,CASSQGPSSGGAYEQYF,TGTGCCAGCAGCCAAGGCCCCTCTAGCGGGGGAGCCTACGAGCAGTACTTC
.,TRBV18,TRBJ2-7,.,CASSPVNQAYEQYF,TGTGCCAGCTCACCCGTGAATCAGGCCTACGAGCAGTACTTC
TRBD1,TRBV28,TRBJ1-2,.,CASSSPRTGKDGYTF,TGTGCCAGCAGCTCCCCTCGGACAGGAAAGGATGGCTACACCTTC
TRBD1,TRBV27,TRBJ2-2,.,CASSLSGTANTGELFF,TGTGCCAGCAGTTTATCCGGGACAGCGAACACCGGGGAGCTGTTTTTT
.,TRBV5-1,TRBJ2-7,.,CASNPGTIFYEQYF,TGCGCCAGCAATCCGGGAACTATATTCTACGAGCAGTACTTC
.,TRBV5-1,TRBJ2-5,.,CASSWAGGNFQYF,TGCGCCAGCAGCTGGGCAGGGGGGAACTTCCAGTACTTC
.,TRBV6-1,TRBJ1-3,.,CASSEAWAGDNTIYF,TGTGCCAGCAGTGAGGCCTGGGCAGGGGACAACACCATATATTTT
TRBD1,TRBV2,TRBJ1-1,few,CASSGQGNTEAFF,TGTGCCAGCAGCGGACAGGGGAACACTGAAGCTTTCTTT
TRBD2,TRBV30,TRBJ2-1,.,CAWFGLAGHNEQFF,TGTGCCTGGTTCGGACTAGCGGGACACAATGAGCAGTTCTTC
.,TRBV5-6,TRBJ2-3,.,CASSLGTFFTDTQYF,TGTGCCAGCAGCTTAGGGACATTTTTCACAGATACGCAGTATTTT
TRBD1,TRBV30,TRBJ2-1,.,CAGNRGREQFF,TGTGCCGGTAACAGGGGACGCGAGCAGTTCTTC
.,TRBV27,TRBJ1-4,.,CASSSSGSRGGEKLFF,TGTGCCAGCAGTTCGTCCGGATCGAGGGGGGGTGAAAAACTGTTTTTT
TRBD2,TRBV7-9,TRBJ2-1,.,CALETQRGYNEQFF,TGTGCCTTAGAAACCCAGCGGGGGTACAATGAGCAGTTCTTC
.,TRBV28,TRBJ1-2,.,CASSYSNGYTF,TGTGCCAGCAGCTACTCAAATGGCTACACCTTC
TRBD1,TRBV4-1,TRBJ2-3,.,CASSRSDRGPTDTQYF,TGCGCCAGCAGCCGATCGGACAGGGGGCCCACAGATACGCAGTATTTT
.,TRBV6-1,TRBJ1-1,.,CASSGASEGFF,TGTGCCAGCAGTGGGGCGAGCGAGGGTTTCTTT
TRBD1,TRBV7-2,TRBJ2-4,.,CASSLADRSSKNIQYF,TGTGCCAGCAGCTTAGCGGACAGGTCCTCCAAAAACATTCAGTACTTC
TRBD1,TRBV28,TRBJ1-6,.,CASSPGQEYSPLHF,TGTGCCAGCAGCCCGGGACAGGAGTATTCACCCCTCCACTTT
TRBD2,TRBV7-8,TRBJ2-5,.,CAISGGAPETQYF,TGTGCCATCAGCGGGGGGGCCCCAGAGACCCAGTACTTC
TRBD1,TRBV7-9,TRBJ1-2,.,CASSLDRGISGYTF,TGTGCCAGCAGCCTAGACAGGGGGATTTCTGGCTACACCTTC
TRBD2,TRBV6-1,TRBJ2-7,.,CASTGGPSGDEQYF,TGTGCCAGCACCGGCGGGCCTAGCGGGGACGAGCAGTACTTC
.,TRBV4-2,TRBJ2-7,.,CASSQDGAGAAGQYF,TGTGCCAGCAGCCAAGATGGGGCGGGGGCAGCGGGGCAGTACTTC
TRBD1,TRBV13,TRBJ2-7,.,CASSEGTGSRSEQYF,TGTGCCAGCAGCGAGGGGACAGGTTCGCGTTCCGAGCAGTACTTC
.,TRBV11-2,TRBJ2-1,.,CASSLNRVNEQFF,TGTGCCAGCAGCTTGAACAGGGTCAATGAGCAGTTCTTC
.,TRBV5-5,TRBJ2-7,few,CASSRRAGAYEQYF,TGTGCCAGCAGCAGAAGGGCAGGGGCCTACGAGCAGTACTTC
TRBD1,TRBV5-1,TRBJ1-1,few,CASSWGDRQGGTEAFF,TGCGCCAGCAGCTGGGGGGACCGACAGGGCGGGACTGAAGCTTTCTTT
.,TRBV6-5,TRBJ2-1,.,CASSYRGGPNEQFF,TGTGCCAGCAGTTACAGGGGAGGTCCTAATGAGCAGTTCTTC
TRBD2,TRBV29-1,TRBJ2-1,.,CSVVNYLAGTYSYNEQFF,TGCAGCGTTGTGAATTACCTAGCGGGGACGTACTCCTACAATGAGCAGTTCTTC
TRBD1,TRBV10-3,TRBJ2-2,few,CAISGTGDTGGELFF,TGTGCCATCAGCGGGACAGGCGACACGGGCGGGGAGCTGTTTTTT
TRBD2,TRBV19,TRBJ2-5,.,CASSIGHETGGAQYF,TGTGCCAGTAGTATTGGCCACGAAACGGGAGGGGCCCAGTACTTC
TRBD1,TRBV19,TRBJ1-2,.,CASTSDRSRYGYTF,TGTGCCAGTACCTCGGACAGGTCGCGGTATGGCTACACCTTC
TRBD1,TRBV4-1,TRBJ1-4,.,CASSHLTGRSEKLFF,TGCGCCAGCAGCCACCTGACAGGGCGTTCTGAAAAACTGTTTTTT
.,TRBV7-9,TRBJ2-2,.,CASSLATRHRGFTGELFF,TGTGCCAGCAGCTTAGCCACAAGACACCGTGGATTTACCGGGGAGCTGTTTTTT
.,TRBV4-1,TRBJ2-6,.,CASSQPGVGANVLTF,TGCGCCAGCAGCCAACCCGGGGTCGGGGCCAACGTCCTGACTTTC
TRBD1,TRBV6-5,TRBJ1-3,.,CASSRDSSGNTIYF,TGTGCCAGCAGTCGGGACAGCTCTGGAAACACCATATATTTT
.,TRBV2,TRBJ2-1,.,CASLKGGLPSDEQFF,TGTGCCAGCCTTAAAGGTGGACTCCCGTCCGATGAGCAGTTCTTC
.,TRBV7-8,TRBJ1-2,once,CASSPLQGVYGYTF,TGTGCCAGCAGCCCATTACAGGGAGTCTATGGCTACACCTTC
.,TRBV6-1,TRBJ1-1,.,CASSENRNTEAFF,TGTGCCAGCAGTGAGAACAGGAACACTGAAGCTTTCTTT
TRBD1,TRBV2,TRBJ1-2,.,CASIHPGQGADYGYTF,TGTGCCAGCATCCACCCTGGCCAGGGGGCTGACTATGGCTACACCTTC
.,TRBV19,TRBJ2-7,.,CASSIQGGYEQYF,TGTGCCAGTAGTATTCAGGGGGGCTACGAGCAGTACTTC
.,TRBV18,TRBJ1-4,.,CASSIQPTNEKLFF,TGTGCCAGCTCAATACAGCCAACTAATGAAAAACTGTTTTTT
TRBD1,TRBV7-9,TRBJ1-2,.,CASSLAWGQGSNYGYTF,TGTGCCAGCAGCTTAGCATGGGGACAGGGGAGCAACTATGGCTACACCTTC
.,TRBV6-1,TRBJ2-3,.,CASTYRADTQYF,TGTGCCAGTACGTACAGGGCTGATACGCAGTATTTT
.,TRBV11-3,TRBJ2-7,.,CASSLDRQNF,TGTGCCAGCAGCTTAGATCGACAGAACTTC
TRBD1,TRBV15,TRBJ2-5,.,CATLAPGTGGETQYF,TGTGCCACCCTTGCCCCCGGGACAGGGGGAGAGACCCAGTACTTC